Listed below are T cell receptor beta chains from one sample, sequenced in a study of early T cells in non-severe SARS-CoV-2 infection. TCRdb used MiXCR to reprocess the 5' RACE reads, holding one entry per CDR3 protein. The sample shows fewer than 130,000 distinct CDR3 sequences, 10% to 15% of them seen only once. Sequenced material: whole blood, taken at baseline. The receptors come from an adult who was a healthcare worker with PCR-confirmed SARS-CoV-2 infection or an uninfected control (not recorded which). Each CDR3 is given with its conserved first and last residue. The order of the fields is V gene, J gene, CDR3 protein.

V: TRBV11-2
J: TRBJ2-3
CDR3: CASSIGQGTDTQYF

V: TRBV6-5
J: TRBJ1-1
CDR3: CASGERDTEAFF

V: TRBV29-1
J: TRBJ2-3
CDR3: CSVDRQDRTDTQYF

V: TRBV7-9
J: TRBJ1-1
CDR3: CASSQPDRLNTEAFF

V: TRBV6-5
J: TRBJ1-2
CDR3: CASSPARDNYGYTF

V: TRBV6-1
J: TRBJ2-7
CDR3: CASRRQSLYEQYF

V: TRBV5-1
J: TRBJ1-1
CDR3: CASSLTTGNTEAFF

V: TRBV5-1
J: TRBJ2-2
CDR3: CASSLEGGAGTGELFF

V: TRBV3-1
J: TRBJ2-2
CDR3: CASSLFLGERTGELFF

V: TRBV10-3
J: TRBJ2-7
CDR3: CAILAGSSYEQYF

V: TRBV6-1
J: TRBJ1-5
CDR3: CASKEGILSNQPQHF

V: TRBV2
J: TRBJ2-5
CDR3: CASAPGVGETQYF

V: TRBV11-3
J: TRBJ2-2
CDR3: CAGSPDRRNTGELFF

V: TRBV5-6
J: TRBJ1-3
CDR3: CASSLGWTPSSGNTIYF

V: TRBV6-5
J: TRBJ1-5
CDR3: CASSPPPPDRYNQPQHF

V: TRBV5-1
J: TRBJ1-6
CDR3: CASGWNSPLHF

V: TRBV18
J: TRBJ2-2
CDR3: CASSPPNAGTGATGELFF

V: TRBV20-1
J: TRBJ2-3
CDR3: CSARGGSHRTDTQYF

V: TRBV7-2
J: TRBJ1-5
CDR3: CASSLAQSNQPQHF

V: TRBV6-1
J: TRBJ2-1
CDR3: CASSVPGGGGNEQFF

V: TRBV4-2
J: TRBJ2-7
CDR3: CASSQRSGTGDYEQYF

V: TRBV9
J: TRBJ2-3
CDR3: CASSVEGLTLPDTQYF

V: TRBV11-2
J: TRBJ2-5
CDR3: CASSTQRHQETQYF

V: TRBV5-4
J: TRBJ1-2
CDR3: CASSSDSPWGYTF